The clone carrying this T cell receptor (beta chain) came up many times. These data are taken from a study of T cells in Graves' hyperthyroidism and ophthalmopathy. The V gene end was trimmed by 5 bases and the J gene end by 4 bases; junction bases not matched to a gene: 12. This CDR3 spans 16 amino acids. Germline V gene data show CDR1 as SGHTA and CDR2 as FQGTGA. The PBMCs had their origin in about 9.7 ml of fresh peripheral blood. TCR beta CDR3 sequences were amplified from RNA transcripts. In the first-round RT-PCR of the TCR CDR3, the HTBI primer set was used. Each CDR3 protein is one row after TCRdb ran MiXCR on the multiplex PCR reads. The sample has around 250,000 distinct CDR3 sequences; approximately 23% are singletons.

The origin of this receptor is a woman aged 40 to 50 with Graves' ophthalmopathy. The rearrangement uses TRBV7-3 and TRBJ2-5; 8 positions agree with TRBD2. Sequencing was done on a sample of blood. The CDR3 region has the DNA TGTGCCAGCAGCCCGGGAAGCGGGAGCGGGGGAGAGACCCAGTACTTC. This translates into CASSPGSGSGGETQYF.